Following are 12 T cell receptor beta chains from one sample sequenced in a study of blood T cells in healthy people across ages. Sample-barcoded 5' priming and a J-beta primer mix drove a second PCR of roughly 6 to 12 cycles. TCRdb called the 5' RACE reads again in MiXCR, with one record for every CDR3 protein. The sample lists 1.5 million to 2 million distinct CDR3 sequences, just under 50% seen once, with 2.1% in the top ten. The sequencing sample was made of blood. Receptor source: a woman in her 40s in good health.

The chain joins TRBV5-6 to TRBJ2-7, with D tentatively TRBD1 or TRBD2 (5 bases each). The end of the DNA aligns better with TRBJ2-4, so the J call may be wrong. Germline assignment: CDR1 SGHDT and CDR2 YYEEEE. The CDR3 contains 18 residues. The chain's CDR3 is CASSLERGLTKEENIQYF. CDR3 in DNA: TGTGCCAGCAGCTTGGAAAGGGGTTTAACCAAGGAGGAGAACATTCAGTACTTC.

The J gene is TRBJ2-7, the V gene TRBV3-1; tentative D call: TRBD2 (6 bases). The DNA end is more similar to TRBJ2-5, so the J call may be wrong. Germline-derived CDR1 and CDR2 are LGHDT and YNNKEL (reference sequence). The CDR3 loop spans 13 amino acids. The CDR3 DNA is TGTGCCAGCAGCCAAGAGGAGGGAGGGACCCAGTACTTC. Its protein product is CASSQEEGGTQYF.

This clonotype came up a few times. The chain links TRBV6-1 to TRBJ2-3; no clear D. The CDR3 is made up of 15 amino acids. From germline, CDR1 is MNHNS and CDR2 SASEGT. Trimming stripped 1 base from V and 0 bases from J, with 8 bases between. The CDR3 loop is CASSEVLVSTDTQYF. The CDR3, as DNA: TGTGCCAGCAGTGAAGTCCTAGTTAGCACAGATACGCAGTATTTT.

J is TRBJ2-5 and V is TRBV7-2; D not resolved. The CDR3 totals 14 residues. The V end lost 1 base, the J end lost 5 bases, and 11 bases lay between the germline ends. Germline CDR1 and CDR2: SGHTA and FQGNSA. CDR3 DNA sequence: TGTGCCAGCAGCTTAGTCGGGTTGCCGGAGACCCAGTACTTC. Protein sequence: CASSLVGLPETQYF.

This clonotype was seen a few times. V and J are TRBV6-6 and TRBJ2-1; tentatively, D is TRBD2 (6 bases). Germline V gene data show CDR1 as MNHNY and CDR2 as SVGAGI (reference sequence). The CDR3 runs 15 residues. V shed 6 bases and J shed 3 bases, with 15 bases lying between them. CDR3 bases: TGTGCCAGCAGCCGCGGGACGGAAGTCTACAATGAGCAGTTCTTC. Its protein is CASSRGTEVYNEQFF.

The table lists this clonotype with a few counts. The chain uses TRBV20-1 and TRBJ1-5; 11 bases are shared with TRBD1. CDR3 length equals 14 residues. V shed 5 bases, J shed 7 bases, and the junction held 7 bases outside the gene matches. CDR1 DFQATT and CDR2 SNEGSKA come from the germline V gene (reference sequence). CDR3 protein: CSAWDRGNGQPQHF. Written as DNA, the CDR3 is TGCAGTGCTTGGGACAGGGGGAACGGGCAGCCCCAGCATTTT.

This chain uses TRBV20-1 with TRBJ2-1, with D unresolved. Trimming cost V 0 bases and J 4 bases, with 10 bases left between them. The CDR3 sequence is 14 residues long. The germline V gene has CDR1 DFQATT and CDR2 SNEGSKA (reference sequence). The CDR3 loop is CSARDRKPYNEQFF. Written as DNA, the CDR3 is TGCAGTGCTAGAGATCGGAAACCTTACAATGAGCAGTTCTTC.

The rearrangement links TRBV6-2 or TRBV6-3 to TRBJ1-5; 7 nucleotides match TRBD1. Unmatched junction bases numbered 18, after V lost 2 bases and J lost 2 bases. CDR1 is MNHEY and CDR2 is SVGEGT in the germline V gene. CDR3 size: 20 residues. The CDR3 bases are TGTGCCAGCAGTTACGACCCCCTAGTGACAGGGTTTTTTCGCAATCAGCCCCAGCATTTT. It specifies CASSYDPLVTGFFRNQPQHF.

In this sample, this clonotype turned up a few times. This rearrangement joins TRBV2 to TRBJ1-6; a possible D gene is TRBD1 (5 bases). The CDR3 contains 15 residues. Germline CDR1 SNHLY, CDR2 FYNNEI. V lost 6 bases and J lost 10, with 19 bases in between. The CDR3 sequence: CASSTPQGVSSPLHF. Written as DNA, the CDR3 is TGTGCCAGCAGCACTCCCCAGGGTGTGAGCTCACCCCTCCACTTT.

CDR3 sequence reads: CASSEGSGGLGNEQFF. As DNA, the CDR3 is TGTGCCAGCAGTGAAGGTAGCGGGGGCCTGGGGAATGAGCAGTTCTTC. The chain employs TRBV6-1 and TRBJ2-1; 9 bases align to TRBD2. V lost 1 base, J lost 7 bases, and 8 bases stayed unmatched. CDR1 and CDR2 from the germline V gene are MNHNS and SASEGT. CDR3 length: 16 residues.

The chain employs TRBV20-1 and TRBJ1-1; D gene unclear. V was shortened by 4 bases and J by 1 base, with 7 bases between the two germline ends. The germline V gene has CDR1 DFQATT and CDR2 SNEGSKA (reference sequence). The CDR3 runs to 12 residues. CDR3 sequence: CSANGPNTEAFF. The CDR3 nucleotides read TGCAGTGCTAACGGGCCGAACACTGAAGCTTTCTTT.

This clonotype was detected only a few times. V is TRBV5-6 and J is TRBJ2-1; D unresolved. This CDR3 contains 15 residues. From germline, CDR1 is SGHDT and CDR2 YYEEEE. Trimming removed 4 bases at V and 5 bases at J, with 16 bases between. The CDR3 protein is CASSPGFSFDNEQFF. The CDR3 bases are TGTGCCAGCAGCCCCGGGTTCAGCTTCGACAATGAGCAGTTCTTC.